What follows describes a single T cell receptor (beta chain). This clone's antigen is unknown. Per-base qualities were not stored, and no clone one base away is much larger. Using the deep immunoSEQ assay, multiplex PCR amplified TCR CDR3 regions from genomic DNA. Extracted genomic DNA from each cell subset was spread evenly across all wells of several immunoSEQ 96-well plates, with each plate serving as a replicate. For sorted subsets, roughly 190 ng of genomic DNA, equivalent to 30,000 or so T cell genomes, went into each replicate PCR. Purified libraries were measured with a Qubit 3.0 fluorometer, size-checked on a Bioanalyzer 2100, and measured again with the KAPA Library Quantification kit. Every immunoSEQ 96-well plate was sequenced on a dedicated single-read 150-cycle Illumina NextSeq 550 flow cell. On the study's bioinformatics: The immunoSEQ output contained only junctional sequences without quality scores, so filtering could not match that applied to full-length reads. Sequences were annotated with PyIR, a Python wrapper for IgBLAST v1.9, and V/J genes and CDR3 were assigned using IMGT germline references. Any read was removed if the V/J assignment was weak (E-value above 1e-6), the CDR3 was missing, or the read contained stop codons, out-of-frame junctions, or ambiguous translated residues. V3J clonotypes were defined by identical inferred V gene, J gene, and CDR3 amino acid sequence. The percentage overlap between two repertoires was calculated by dividing the number of shared unique clonotypes by the size of the smaller repertoire. Repertoire richness was assessed with RTK rarefaction, the Chao1 estimator, and Recon v2.1 estimates of unobserved clonotypes. For all TCRbeta clonotypes obtained by the gDNA method from a few donors, generation probabilities were computed with OLGA. TCRdb limited this immuneACCESS table to in-frame rearrangements with V and J called. A share of clones is missing; checked studies link under half to unresolved V genes, and the rest is unexplained. V, J and clone size were drawn from that table, and D and trimming were deduced from the DNA. In this sample the table shows around 2.1 million clones, about 94% of which occur a single time. The ten most abundant clones make up around 0.13% of the sample.

This record comes from a study of shared clonotypes between healthy human individuals (dated by TCRdb to 2018 to 2021). Background on the whole study: A couple of women and three men aged 18 to 49 years were included in the cohort. The study deeply sequenced blood TCR repertoires of several healthy adults to estimate repertoire size and the extent of clonotype sharing between individuals. For each donor, CD4 naive and CD4 memory were each given three plates, CD8 naive was given two plates, and CD8 memory was given one plate. To increase sequencing depth and limit assay-specific biases, TCR repertoire library preparation and sequencing were carried out by different laboratories using diverse techniques. Between about 0.9 and 8.9 billion PBMCs per donor were obtained by leukapheresis. Results and caveats for the whole study, not just this receptor: Higher generation probabilities were observed for clonotypes shared by all four sorted-subset donors than for non-shared clonotypes. Based on pairwise subsampling, the degree of clonotype sharing among donors was expected to be affected by sequencing depth. Because the study included a small number of donors, the genetic and exposure-history diversity represented was limited. Rarefaction of sorted-subset datasets indicated incomplete sequencing despite the large sequencing depth. When a handful of donors were compared, the shared fraction of clonotypes was about 5% for naive CD4, about 4% for naive CD8, 2.3% for memory CD4, and roughly 0.4% for memory CD8. Only blood was sampled, and tissue TCR repertoires likely differ from those in blood. Larger estimated clonotype richness was generally found for naive subsets than for memory subsets.

The germline V gene sets CDR1 to SGHRS and CDR2 to YFSETQ. Taken from cysteine to phenylalanine, the CDR3 has 14 residues. Left in the record is the CDR3 DNA by itself, 42 bases read in frame from the first base. V trim: 0 bases; J trim: 3 bases; unmatched bases: 2. The donors were healthy, HIV-negative adults with no recently reported acute infections or vaccinations. Every donor was a Caucasian adult residing in Nashville, Tennessee, USA. CD4+ T cells were enriched through magnetic negative selection, after which naive cells were positively selected on CD45RA and the remaining negative fraction served as the memory subset. Blood was collected by leukapheresis, and PBMCs were isolated by Ficoll-Histopaque density gradient centrifugation and then cryopreserved in liquid nitrogen vapor phase. Analytical flow cytometry was used to check the purity and quantity of each magnetically sorted T cell population. From each sorted fraction, genomic DNA was isolated and quantified by UV absorbance on a Nanodrop 2000c.

The sequence was collected from a man aged 18-30 years in good health. The specimen sequenced was naive CD4+ T cells sorted from blood. The cell subset or site label corresponds to: CD45RA+ positively selected. In this chain, TRBV5-1 is recombined with TRBJ1-2, with TRBD1 identical over 7 junction bases. At the DNA level, the sequence is TGCGCCAGCAGCTTGGGAGGGGGCTACTATGGCTACACCTTC. The encoded protein is CASSLGGGYYGYTF.